This TCR beta chain was obtained from a study of CD8+ T cells in alopecia areata. Extracted RNA was reverse transcribed into cDNA, the sequencing template. The method was immunoSEQ multiplex PCR; TCRdb's version includes in-frame clones alone and lacks a portion of them. The profile covers under 350,000 clones, with nearly 60% appearing a single time and approximately 1.7% taken by the ten largest. This clone was detected only a few times. Treatment in this sample: oral pan-JAK inhibitor, 5-10 mg twice daily. This CDR3 has 14 residues. The germline V gene encodes CDR1 SGHDN and CDR2 FVKESK. Trimming took off 2 bases at V and 5 bases at J, with 12 bases between the two ends.

This sequence originates from a human donor with alopecia areata. Sequenced here: CD4+ T cells sorted from blood, sampled at week 24, from a patient treated with tofacitinib. V and J are TRBV14 and TRBJ1-1, with D possibly being TRBD1 (5 bases). CDR3 DNA: TGTGCCAGCAGCCAATTCAGGGTGGGGACTGAAGCTTTCTTT. This codes for CASSQFRVGTEAFF.